This T cell receptor beta chain was found in a study of OX40 agonist ivuxolimab in advanced cancers. About the study: Dose-escalation patients' cancers were hepatocellular carcinoma, melanoma, renal cell or head and neck cancer. Partial responses occurred in three patients (one hepatocellular carcinoma, two cutaneous melanoma).

The V end lost 6 bases, the J end lost 4 bases, and 18 bases lay between the germline ends. This CDR3 comprises 15 residues. The germline CDR1 and CDR2 sequences are KGHSH and LQKENI. Details on this clone: Its antigen remains unknown.

The timepoints at which blood was sampled were baseline, cycle 4 day 1, and cycle 7 day 1. Assay used: immunoSEQ multiplex PCR; TCRdb lists only in-frame clones, some missing. Of nearly 110,000 clones in the sample, 75% to 95% were seen once. Study outcomes and limitations: Low normalized T-cell clonal expansion was additionally recorded for some nonresponders.

The sequence derives from an adult with an advanced solid tumor such as melanoma, head and neck, liver or kidney cancer. The chain links TRBV18 to TRBJ1-1; D is possibly TRBD1 (6 bases). Material: CD4+ or CD8+ T cells sorted from blood, obtained in a trial of the OX40 agonist ivuxolimab. The CDR3 nucleotides read TGTGCCAGCTCCGGGGTGACAGGTGGGGGCACTGAAGCTTTCTTT. It yields the protein CASSGVTGGGTEAFF.